This entry lists 20 T cell receptor beta chains sequenced from one sample in a study of blood T cell repertoires in COVID-19. Produced via immunoSEQ multiplex PCR; TCRdb's table is partial and in-frame only. This repertoire shows 200,000 to 300,000 clones, approximately 85% found once; its top ten account for less than 4.5%. Source material: peripheral blood. The receptor source for this set is a man aged 50-60 years with acute or convalescent COVID-19.

As regards this clone: The sample carries other DNA sequences with the same CDR3. The chain couples TRBV19 to TRBJ2-7, with D maybe TRBD1 (5 bases). V lost 3 bases to trimming and J lost 3 bases, with 9 bases between them. The length of the CDR3 is 13 residues. Germline CDR1 and CDR2: LNHDA and SQIVND (reference sequence). In DNA form, the CDR3 reads TGTGCCAGTAGTATTCAGGGTAGCTACGAGCAGTACTTC. Protein product: CASSIQGSYEQYF.

This chain links TRBV15 with TRBJ1-1; possibly TRBD1 for D (6 bases). The germline CDR1 and CDR2 sequences are LNHNV and YYDKDF (reference sequence). This CDR3 is 14 amino acids long. The V end was cut by 3 bases, the J end by 1 base, with 9 bases between. The CDR3 DNA is TGTGCCACCAGCAGGGGGGCATGGAACACTGAAGCTTTCTTT. It codes for CATSRGAWNTEAFF.

V gene TRBV7-8 combines with J gene TRBJ2-1; D gene uncertain. This CDR3 contains 15 residues. V was clipped by 6 bases and J by 2 bases, with 14 bases between them. The germline V gene encodes CDR1 SGHVS and CDR2 FQNEAQ. The CDR3 sequence: CASSSLGGPYNEQFF. The DNA for the CDR3 is TGTGCCAGCAGTTCCCTAGGCGGCCCCTACAATGAGCAGTTCTTC.

The chain has TRBV6-1 and TRBJ1-2, with TRBD1 identical over 9 bases. CDR1 and CDR2 from the germline V gene are MNHNS and SASEGT. Trimming took 4 bases from V and 7 from J; bases not matched to a gene: 13. CDR3 size: 16 residues. DNA of the CDR3: TGTGCCAGCAGTGGAAACCCGGGACAGGGAAGAGCTGGCTACACCTTC. Translating gives CASSGNPGQGRAGYTF.

CDR3 in amino acids: CASSQAFGGTDTQYF. The DNA for the CDR3 is TGTGCCAGCAGCCAAGCATTCGGGGGGACAGATACGCAGTATTTT. The chain is built from TRBV3-1 (or the pseudogene TRBV3-2) and TRBJ2-3, with 7 positions matching TRBD2. V trimming: 1 base; J trimming: 3 bases; junction bases outside the gene matches: 4. Germline V gene data show CDR1 as LGHDT and CDR2 as YNNKEL (reference sequence). The CDR3 has 15 residues.

The V and J genes are TRBV12-5 and TRBJ2-2; weak D call: TRBD1 (5 bases). Germline V gene data show CDR1 as LGHNT and CDR2 as FRNRAP. Trimming took off 5 bases at V and 6 bases at J, with 19 bases between the two ends. The CDR3 runs 16 residues. The CDR3 loop is CASGQTAGYEAGELFF. The CDR3 DNA reads TGTGCTAGTGGTCAGACAGCCGGCTATGAGGCCGGGGAGCTGTTTTTT.

The rearrangement uses TRBV19 and TRBJ2-1; 12 nucleotides align to TRBD2. J was trimmed by 6 bases and V by 6 bases; bases with no gene match: 6. Germline-derived CDR1 and CDR2 are LNHDA and SQIVND (reference sequence). This CDR3 spans 15 amino acids. The CDR3, as DNA: TGTGCCAGTAGCCGTACTAGCGGGGGGACCAATGAGCAGTTCTTC. This codes for CASSRTSGGTNEQFF.

J is TRBJ2-3 and V is TRBV5-4, with 13 nucleotides matching TRBD2. V was pared by 4 bases and J by 5 bases, with 7 bases of the junction left unmatched. This CDR3 has 16 residues. CDR1 SGHNT and CDR2 YYREEE come from the germline V gene (reference sequence). The CDR3 here is CASSTGLAGFLDTQYF. Written as DNA, the CDR3 is TGTGCCAGCAGCACGGGACTAGCGGGATTCCTAGATACGCAGTATTTT. Filled out from reference TRBV5-4 and TRBJ2-3, the complete variable domain reads ETGVTQSPTHLIKTRGQQVTLRCSSQSGHNTVSWYQQALGQGPQFIFQYYREEENGRGNFPPRFSGLQFPNYSSELNVNALELDDSALYLCASSTGLAGFLDTQYFGPGTRLTVL.

The chain has TRBV19 and TRBJ2-3; TRBD2 aligns across 11 bases. This CDR3 is 16 amino acids long. Trimming at V came to 4 bases and at J to 2 bases, leaving 5 bases not matched to a gene. CDR1 and CDR2 (germline): LNHDA, SQIVND (reference sequence). The CDR3 region is CASSRGLAEDTDTQYF. CDR3 sequence (DNA): TGTGCCAGTAGTAGGGGACTAGCGGAAGACACAGATACGCAGTATTTT.

The rearrangement links TRBV6-5 to TRBJ1-1; TRBD1 is a possible D gene (5 bases). Germline lookup yields CDR1 MNHEY and CDR2 SVGAGI. The CDR3 extends over 13 amino acids. The V end was cut by 5 bases, the J end by 4 bases, with 11 bases between. CDR3: CASSPWGPTEAFF. The CDR3 region has the DNA TGTGCCAGCAGTCCTTGGGGCCCCACTGAAGCTTTCTTT.

The V call is TRBV7-3, the J call TRBJ2-4, with 13 bases lining up with TRBD2. This CDR3 region has 14 residues. CDR1 and CDR2 (germline): SGHTA, FQGTGA. The trim removed 5 bases at V and 8 bases at J, leaving 3 bases unmatched. The CDR3 sequence: CASSIGLAGDIQYF. The CDR3 DNA is TGTGCCAGCAGCATTGGACTAGCGGGAGACATTCAGTACTTC.

In this sample, this clone turned up once. The chain employs TRBV5-1 and TRBJ1-3; D might be TRBD1 (6 bases). Trimming pared 5 bases from V and 0 bases from J, leaving 12 bases between. Germline loops: CDR1 SGHRS, CDR2 YFSETQ. The CDR3 is made up of 15 amino acids. In DNA form, the CDR3 reads TGCGCCAGCAGACCCACAGGGCTCTCTGGAAACACCATATATTTT. Translating gives CASRPTGLSGNTIYF.

This sequence joins TRBV28 and TRBJ2-1; D unresolved. V lost 6 bases, J lost 5 bases, and 8 bases lay in between. Germline assignment: CDR1 MDHEN and CDR2 SYDVKM. The CDR3 has 12 amino acids. CDR3 coding DNA: TGTGCCAGCAGCCCGCGAAACAATGAGCAGTTCTTC. Translating gives CASSPRNNEQFF.

The V gene is TRBV19, the J gene TRBJ1-5, with no clear D. In germline, CDR1 is LNHDA, CDR2 SQIVND (reference sequence). V lost 5 bases and J 2 bases, leaving 7 bases between the germline ends. This CDR3 region has 13 residues. For the CDR3, the DNA is TGTGCCAGTAGTCCTTCAGGCAATCAGCCCCAGCATTTT. Amino acid sequence: CASSPSGNQPQHF. Looking up the rest from reference TRBV19 and TRBJ1-5 gives the full variable domain: DGGITQSPKYLFRKEGQNVTLSCEQNLNHDAMYWYRQDPGQGLRLIYYSQIVNDFQKGDIAEGYSVSREKKESFPLTVTSAQKNPTAFYLCASSPSGNQPQHFGDGTRLSIL.

The J gene is TRBJ1-5, the V gene TRBV9, with a weak D call TRBD1 (6 bases). There are 14 residues in the CDR3. V lost 0 bases to trimming and J lost 6 bases, with 10 bases between them. The germline gives CDR1 SGDLS, CDR2 YYNGEE. CDR3 DNA: TGTGCCAGCAGCGTAGATGTGGGGGCTCAGCCCCAGCATTTT. Its translation: CASSVDVGAQPQHF.

The chain joins TRBV5-1 to TRBJ1-1; TRBD1 aligns across 9 bases. The germline gives CDR1 SGHRS, CDR2 YFSETQ. The CDR3 is made up of 13 amino acids. V shed 4 bases, J shed 4 bases, and the junction held 2 bases outside the gene matches. For the CDR3, the DNA is TGCGCCAGCAGCCCGGACAGGGGCACTGAAGCTTTCTTT. It specifies CASSPDRGTEAFF. Based on the CDR3 plus reference TRBV5-1 and TRBJ1-1, the full variable domain is KAGVTQTPRYLIKTRGQQVTLSCSPISGHRSVSWYQQTPGQGLQFLFEYFSETQRNKGNFPGRFSGRQFSNSRSEMNVSTLELGDSALYLCASSPDRGTEAFFGQGTRLTVV.

The genes are TRBV2 and TRBJ2-7; 7 bases match TRBD2. Germline assignment: CDR1 SNHLY and CDR2 FYNNEI. This CDR3 spans 15 amino acids. After removal of 7 bases from V and 6 bases from J, the junction contained 15 bases not matched to a gene. CDR3 protein: CASNQSGKNPCEQYF. As DNA, the CDR3 is TGTGCCAGCAACCAAAGCGGGAAGAACCCATGCGAGCAGTACTTC. Together with reference TRBV2 and TRBJ2-7, the CDR3 gives the full variable domain: EPEVTQTPSHQVTQMGQEVILRCVPISNHLYFYWYRQILGQKVEFLVSFYNNEISEKSEIFDDQFSVERPDGSNFTLKIRSTKLEDSAMYFCASNQSGKNPCEQYFGPGTRLTVT.

CDR3 in DNA: TGTGCCAGCAGCCTCGCTATCGCGGGAGGGACACACAATGAGCAGTTCTTC. Protein product: CASSLAIAGGTHNEQFF. The rearrangement uses TRBV11-2 and TRBJ2-1; 9 nucleotides agree with TRBD2. The V and J ends lost 5 bases and 5 bases, in that order; junction bases with no gene match: 13. The CDR3 runs 17 residues. CDR1 and CDR2 (germline): SGHAT, FQNNGV.

This chain joins TRBV27 and TRBJ1-2; 7 nucleotides agree with TRBD1. The CDR3 consists of 13 residues. CDR1 is MNHEY, CDR2 SMNVEV, per germline (reference sequence). Losses at the gene ends were 6 bases for V and 8 bases for J; bases not matched to a gene: 9. CDR3 coding DNA: TGTGCCAGCAGACAGACAGGGTCTAAGGGCTACACCTTC. This codes for CASRQTGSKGYTF.

The V and J genes are TRBV7-8 and TRBJ1-3; D perhaps matches TRBD1 (6 bases). Germline V gene data show CDR1 as SGHVS and CDR2 as FQNEAQ. CDR3 size: 15 residues. The V end lost 5 bases, the J end lost 2 bases, and 13 bases lay between the germline ends. This chain's CDR3 is CASSPFTGPGNTIYF. The CDR3 nucleotides are TGTGCCAGCAGCCCCTTCACAGGGCCTGGAAACACCATATATTTT.